This TCR beta chain was found in a study of identical twins. A universal primer site was incorporated via template switching, and the cDNA contained unique molecular identifiers. From the 5' RACE reads, TCRdb called clonotypes with MiXCR, one entry per CDR3 protein. The sample has 650,000 to 800,000 distinct CDR3 sequences; over 8.5% are singletons. The V gene end was trimmed by 6 bases and the J gene end by 0 bases; junction bases not matched to a gene: 4. CDR3 size: 15 residues. Findings of the study overall: Insertion counts were lower in abundant cord blood beta clonotypes, a trend that memory repertoires did not show.

There are a few counts of this clonotype. As yet, its antigen is unknown. Another study also made use of these data, one on yellow fever vaccine responses in identical twins.

The rearrangement joins TRBV12-3 or TRBV12-4 to TRBJ2-5, with TRBD1 matching 10 bases. The receptor was isolated from a woman aged 18 to 35 in good health. Sequencing was done on a sample of PBMCs. The CDR3 loop is CASRTGTGDQETQYF. The CDR3 coding sequence is TGTGCCAGCAGAACCGGGACAGGGGACCAAGAGACCCAGTACTTC.